The rows below give T cell receptor beta chains drawn from one sample of a study of shared clonotypes between healthy human individuals. Using immunoSEQ multiplex PCR, the repertoire was profiled, and TCRdb retains in-frame clones only, with some absent. The table lists 650,000 to 800,000 clones, roughly nine tenths of them singletons, with about 24% in the top ten. Source material: naive CD8+ T cells sorted from blood. The receptors originated from a man between 25 and 39 years old in good health. Both conserved end residues are part of each CDR3. The D gene is left open where the match is weak. Only part of the rows carry a size: once, few, many, or a class if the clone is expanded.

V gene,J gene,D gene,clone size,CDR3 protein,CDR3 DNA
TRBV19,TRBJ2-7,NA,NA,CASAYRAAYEQYF,TGTGCCAGCGCTTACCGGGCTGCCTACGAGCAGTACTTC
TRBV25-1,TRBJ2-7,NA,NA,CASSELGRGYEQYF,TGTGCCAGCAGTGAATTGGGGCGGGGCTACGAGCAGTACTTC
TRBV7-3,TRBJ2-2,NA,NA,CASSPLASGELFF,TGTGCCAGCAGCCCCCTAGCGTCCGGGGAGCTGTTTTTT
TRBV10-2,TRBJ1-5,NA,NA,CASSDHGYSNQPQHF,TGCGCCAGCAGTGATCACGGATATAGCAATCAGCCCCAGCATTTT
TRBV9,TRBJ1-2,TRBD1,NA,CASQGGRAYGYTF,TGTGCCAGCCAGGGGGGCAGAGCCTATGGCTACACCTTC
TRBV6-6,TRBJ2-5,NA,NA,CASRRLGHQETQYF,TGTGCCAGCAGGAGACTAGGTCATCAAGAGACCCAGTACTTC
TRBV6-5,TRBJ2-7,TRBD1,NA,CASSYSTTGGSYEQYF,TGTGCCAGCAGTTACTCGACGACAGGGGGCTCCTACGAGCAGTACTTC
TRBV7-6,TRBJ2-3,NA,NA,CASSPLEGRVLTQYF,TGTGCCAGCAGCCCCCTCGAAGGTCGGGTTCTTACGCAGTATTTT
TRBV7-7,TRBJ2-1,NA,NA,CARMQGLVEQFF,TGTGCTAGGATGCAGGGTCTAGTCGAGCAGTTCTTC
TRBV7-9,TRBJ2-3,TRBD2,NA,CASSLPSGGRSTDTQYF,TGTGCCAGCAGCTTACCTAGCGGAGGGAGAAGCACAGATACGCAGTATTTT
TRBV4-1,TRBJ1-1,TRBD1,NA,CASSQGQGVGEAFF,TGCGCCAGCAGCCAAGGACAGGGGGTGGGTGAAGCTTTCTTT
TRBV7-9,TRBJ2-1,NA,NA,CASSLTHNEQFF,TGTGCCAGCAGTCTAACACACAATGAGCAGTTCTTC
TRBV28,TRBJ2-7,NA,NA,CASSTYEQYF,TGTGCCAGCAGTACCTACGAGCAGTACTTC
TRBV10-1,TRBJ2-5,NA,NA,CASSGTRGVQETQYF,TGCGCCAGCAGTGGGACGAGAGGAGTCCAAGAGACCCAGTACTTC
TRBV9,TRBJ2-2,NA,NA,CASSVGDGTGELFF,TGTGCCAGCAGCGTAGGGGACGGCACCGGGGAGCTGTTTTTT
TRBV7-8,TRBJ2-3,TRBD1,NA,CASSIVPGQGTDTQYF,TGTGCCAGCAGCATCGTCCCGGGACAGGGCACAGATACGCAGTATTTT
TRBV7-9,TRBJ1-2,TRBD1,NA,CASSLGPPTGNYGYTF,TGTGCCAGCAGCTTAGGACCGCCGACAGGGAACTATGGCTACACCTTC
TRBV19,TRBJ1-1,NA,few,CASSMGPSAEAFF,TGTGCCAGTAGTATGGGACCCTCCGCTGAAGCTTTCTTT
TRBV6-1,TRBJ1-5,NA,NA,CARVSNQPQHF,TGTGCCAGGGTAAGCAATCAGCCCCAGCATTTT
TRBV4-1,TRBJ2-7,NA,NA,CASSPLLGVYEQYF,TGCGCCAGCAGCCCCTTATTAGGGGTCTACGAGCAGTACTTC
TRBV4-1,TRBJ1-1,NA,NA,CASSQDILQVVVLNTEAFF,TGCGCCAGCAGCCAAGATATCCTCCAGGTCGTAGTCCTGAACACTGAAGCTTTCTTT
TRBV10-3,TRBJ2-3,TRBD2,NA,CAIMGTSGLTDTQYF,TGTGCCATCATGGGGACTAGCGGTTTAACAGATACGCAGTATTTT
TRBV5-5,TRBJ1-5,NA,NA,CASSLGRAGVKQPQHF,TGTGCCAGCAGCCTGGGGAGAGCGGGGGTGAAACAGCCCCAGCATTTT
TRBV7-6,TRBJ1-2,NA,NA,CASSFTSGWGGQGDYGYTF,TGTGCCAGCAGCTTTACCAGCGGGTGGGGCGGCCAAGGAGACTATGGCTACACCTTC
TRBV29-1,TRBJ2-7,TRBD1,NA,CSVEGTGNYEQYF,TGCAGCGTTGAAGGGACAGGGAATTACGAGCAGTACTTC
TRBV5-6,TRBJ2-7,TRBD2,many,CASSVAGGAYEQYF,TGTGCCAGCAGCGTGGCGGGGGGCGCCTACGAGCAGTACTTC
TRBV4-2,TRBJ2-1,TRBD2,NA,CASSLTSGNEQFF,TGTGCCAGCAGCCTTACTAGCGGGAACGAGCAGTTCTTC
TRBV14,TRBJ1-4,NA,NA,CASSQDPHNPTNEKLFF,TGTGCCAGCAGCCAGGATCCCCACAACCCAACTAATGAAAAACTGTTTTTT
TRBV13,TRBJ2-7,NA,NA,CASRPPRGGNEQYF,TGTGCCAGCAGGCCCCCGAGAGGGGGAAACGAGCAGTACTTC
TRBV7-6,TRBJ1-2,NA,NA,CASSPSTGSNYGYTF,TGTGCCAGCAGCCCCAGCACAGGGTCTAACTATGGCTACACCTTC
TRBV6-6,TRBJ1-1,NA,NA,CASSYLGTEAFF,TGTGCCAGCAGTTACTTGGGGACTGAAGCTTTCTTT
TRBV4-3,TRBJ2-1,TRBD1,once,CASSQDHGTGPYNEQFF,TGCGCCAGCAGCCAAGATCACGGGACAGGGCCCTACAATGAGCAGTTCTTC
TRBV5-4,TRBJ1-1,NA,NA,CASTKTGYTEAFF,TGTGCCAGCACCAAGACAGGTTACACTGAAGCTTTCTTT
TRBV6-5,TRBJ2-7,NA,NA,CASMGPRGDEQYF,TGTGCCAGCATGGGACCGAGAGGGGACGAGCAGTACTTC
TRBV14,TRBJ2-7,TRBD2,NA,CASSQLAGTGEQYF,TGTGCCAGCAGCCAGTTAGCGGGAACGGGGGAGCAGTACTTC
TRBV2,TRBJ1-1,NA,NA,CANRNTEAFF,TGTGCCAACAGGAACACTGAAGCTTTCTTT
TRBV29-1,TRBJ2-1,NA,NA,CSVEGGLLSYNEQFF,TGCAGCGTTGAAGGTGGGCTCCTCTCCTACAATGAGCAGTTCTTC
TRBV6-1,TRBJ1-5,TRBD1,NA,CASSGTGHNQPQHF,TGTGCCAGCAGCGGGACAGGCCACAATCAGCCCCAGCATTTT
TRBV19,TRBJ2-1,NA,NA,CASSIPGVSYNEQFF,TGTGCCAGTAGTATTCCTGGGGTCTCCTACAATGAGCAGTTCTTC
TRBV7-9,TRBJ1-1,NA,NA,CASRVGGGKTEAFF,TGTGCCAGCAGAGTGGGAGGGGGGAAAACTGAAGCTTTCTTT
TRBV28,TRBJ2-7,TRBD1,few,CASSSPQAGGYEQYF,TGTGCCAGCAGTTCCCCCCAAGCAGGGGGCTACGAGCAGTACTTC
TRBV7-6,TRBJ1-3,NA,NA,CASSSDGEAGNTIYF,TGTGCCAGCAGTTCGGACGGGGAGGCTGGAAACACCATATATTTT
TRBV19,TRBJ1-1,NA,NA,CASSWGLNTEAFF,TGTGCCAGTAGTTGGGGTTTGAACACTGAAGCTTTCTTT
TRBV7-2,TRBJ2-7,NA,NA,CASSLRAGFNEQYF,TGTGCCAGCAGCTTAAGGGCCGGCTTTAACGAGCAGTACTTC
TRBV28,TRBJ2-7,TRBD1,NA,CASSFPLDRGNAYEQYF,TGTGCCAGCAGTTTCCCGTTGGACAGGGGAAATGCCTACGAGCAGTACTTC